These 26 T cell receptor beta chains share one sample of origin, sequenced in a study of CD8+ T cells in alopecia areata. TCR sequencing used cDNA made by reverse transcription of extracted RNA. Profiled with immunoSEQ multiplex PCR; TCRdb holds only in-frame clones, not every one. The repertoire consists of hundreds of thousands of clones, with approximately 52% occurring once and the leading ten covering approximately 0.44%. The starting material was CD4+ T cells sorted from blood, obtained at week 0. These receptors all come from a human donor with alopecia areata.

As DNA, the CDR3 is TGCGCCAGCAGCCCCCTTGGACGGGCCACCTATGGCTACACCTTC. Protein sequence: CASSPLGRATYGYTF. The chain uses TRBV5-1 and TRBJ1-2; no reliable D call. The V and J ends lost 4 bases and 4 bases respectively, with 17 bases between them. The CDR3 totals 15 residues. CDR1 is SGHRS and CDR2 is YFSETQ in the germline V gene. Supplemented by reference TRBV5-1 and TRBJ1-2, the full variable domain reads KAGVTQTPRYLIKTRGQQVTLSCSPISGHRSVSWYQQTPGQGLQFLFEYFSETQRNKGNFPGRFSGRQFSNSRSEMNVSTLELGDSALYLCASSPLGRATYGYTFGSGTRLTVV.

This clone was counted once. V usage is TRBV29-1 and J usage is TRBJ2-7; weak D call: TRBD2 (6 bases). V lost 5 bases and J lost 2, with 16 bases in between. This CDR3 has 14 residues. Germline V gene sequence: CDR1 SQVTM, CDR2 ANQGSEA. The CDR3 loop reads CSVRRGPPTYEQYF. DNA of the CDR3: TGCAGCGTTCGGAGGGGTCCCCCTACCTACGAGCAGTACTTC.

This clone was recorded many times. V gene TRBV2 combines with J gene TRBJ2-2; TRBD2 matches at 10 bases. Germline V lookup: CDR1 SNHLY, CDR2 FYNNEI. The CDR3 is 16 amino acids. The V gene end was trimmed by 2 bases and the J gene end by 7 bases; junction bases not matched to a gene: 7. Here the CDR3 DNA reads TGTGCCAGCAGTGAACAGCTAGCGGGAGTAGGCGGGGAGCTGTTTTTT. Translating it yields CASSEQLAGVGGELFF.

The chain carries TRBV14 and TRBJ2-1; 9 nucleotides line up with TRBD2. The germline gives CDR1 SGHDN, CDR2 FVKESK. This CDR3 spans 14 amino acids. The V and J ends lost 6 bases and 2 bases, in that order; junction bases with no gene match: 2. The CDR3 DNA reads as TGTGCCAGCAGTGGCGGGAGGGCCTACAATGAGCAGTTCTTC. Its translation is CASSGGRAYNEQFF.

The chain links TRBV4-2 to TRBJ2-7; no clear D gene. Germline V gene sequence: CDR1 LGHNA, CDR2 YNFKEQ. Trimming removed 0 bases at V and 8 bases at J, with 5 bases between. The length of the CDR3 is 11 residues. The CDR3 sequence is CASSQDLQQYF. Here the CDR3 DNA reads TGTGCCAGCAGCCAAGATCTCCAGCAGTACTTC.

CDR3 sequence (DNA): TGTGCCAGCAGTGTCCTCCAGGGATTCGGAGAGACCCAGTACTTC. It yields the protein CASSVLQGFGETQYF. The chain links TRBV6-1 to TRBJ2-5, with D tentatively TRBD1 (5 bases). Germline V gene sequence: CDR1 MNHNS, CDR2 SASEGT. The CDR3 length is 15 residues. V dropped 4 bases and J dropped 4 bases, with 16 bases sitting between them.

This clone came up once. The rearrangement joins TRBV7-8 to TRBJ2-4; D may be TRBD2 (6 bases). The CDR3 sequence is 16 residues long. The V gene lost 5 bases and the J gene lost 0 bases, with 14 bases spanning the gap. Germline loops: CDR1 SGHVS, CDR2 FQNEAQ. The CDR3 DNA is TGTGCCAGCAGCCCTATAGCGGACCGAGCCAAAAACATTCAGTACTTC. The encoded protein is CASSPIADRAKNIQYF.

This chain uses TRBV29-1 with TRBJ2-7, with TRBD1 matching over 11 bases. The CDR3 length is 12 residues. Germline V gene lookup returns CDR1 SQVTM and CDR2 ANQGSEA. The V gene end was trimmed by 7 bases and the J gene end by 5 bases; junction bases not matched to a gene: 4. The chain's CDR3 is CSAGQGANEQYF. The CDR3 nucleotides read TGCAGCGCCGGACAGGGGGCCAACGAGCAGTACTTC.

This clone appeared a few times. CDR3 region: CASSVGDRLSEQYF. Written as DNA, the CDR3 is TGTGCCAGCAGCGTTGGGGACCGTCTTAGCGAGCAGTACTTC. This rearrangement joins TRBV9 to TRBJ2-7, with D perhaps assigned TRBD1 or TRBD2 (5 bases each). V was trimmed by 2 bases and J by 6 bases, leaving 15 bases between them. Germline-derived CDR1 and CDR2 are SGDLS and YYNGEE. The CDR3 has 14 residues.

The chain uses TRBV7-6 and TRBJ2-2, with D perhaps TRBD1 (6 bases). The CDR3 loop spans 18 amino acids. Germline V gene lookup returns CDR1 SGHVS and CDR2 FNYEAQ. The V end lost 5 bases, the J end lost 3 bases, and 22 bases lay between the germline ends. DNA for the CDR3: TGTGCCAGCAGCGGAGTCAGGGGCCCGAGATCCGACACCGGGGAGCTGTTTTTT. As protein: CASSGVRGPRSDTGELFF.

In regard to this clone: This clone may be a read error of a much larger clone one base away. The V gene is TRBV6-5, the J gene TRBJ2-1; D is ambiguous. This CDR3 contains 11 residues. Germline V gene sequence: CDR1 MNHEY, CDR2 SVGAGI. Trimming stripped 6 bases from V and 5 bases from J, with 5 bases between. As DNA, the CDR3 is TGTGCCAGCAGGGAAAACAATGAGCAGTTCTTC. Translation: CASRENNEQFF.

The rearrangement uses TRBV5-1 and TRBJ2-1; no reliable D call. Trimming left V 3 bases short and J 7 bases short, with 17 bases between. This CDR3 is built from 15 residues. Germline CDR1 SGHRS, CDR2 YFSETQ. CDR3 bases: TGCGCCAGCAGCTCACTCGCACCGCTACTTAATGAGCAGTTCTTC. Translation gives CASSSLAPLLNEQFF.

The chain recombines TRBV5-6 with TRBJ1-5, with a possible D match to TRBD1 (6 bases). Between the trimmed V and J ends, which lost 0 bases and 6 bases, there was a span of 10 bases. Germline lookup yields CDR1 SGHDT and CDR2 YYEEEE. The CDR3 has 14 amino acids. The CDR3, as DNA: TGTGCCAGCAGCTTGGCACAGGGAAGTCAGCCCCAGCATTTT. This codes for CASSLAQGSQPQHF.

This clone came up once. V is TRBV2 and J is TRBJ2-5, with D unresolved. V was trimmed by 3 bases and J by 5 bases, leaving 10 bases between them. CDR1 and CDR2 from the germline V gene are SNHLY and FYNNEI. This CDR3 has 13 residues. As DNA, the CDR3 is TGTGCCAGCAGTGAGAAACGTAAGGAGACCCAGTACTTC. This codes for CASSEKRKETQYF.

V is TRBV30 and J is TRBJ1-2; D not resolved. This CDR3 has 14 amino acids. CDR1 and CDR2 (germline): GTSNPN, SVGIG (reference sequence). The V end lost 0 bases, the J end lost 4 bases, and 12 bases lay between the germline ends. The chain's CDR3 is CAWSVDTDIYGYTF. CDR3 DNA sequence: TGTGCCTGGAGTGTAGACACCGACATCTATGGCTACACCTTC. The whole variable domain, filled in from reference TRBV30 and TRBJ1-2, reads SQTIHQWPATLVQPVGSPLSLECTVEGTSNPNLYWYRQAAGRGLQLLFYSVGIGQISSEVPQNLSASRPQDRQFILSSKKLLLSDSGFYLCAWSVDTDIYGYTFGSGTRLTVV.

The sample holds a few counts of this clone. The chain carries TRBV7-8 and TRBJ2-7; D is possibly TRBD2 (6 bases). Trimming took 1 base from V and 6 from J, leaving 16 bases between them. The CDR3 sequence is 15 residues long. The germline V gene has CDR1 SGHVS and CDR2 FQNEAQ. The CDR3 DNA is TGTGCCAGCAGCTTAGTGGCGGGGTTAGCCGGCGAGCAGTACTTC. Amino acids: CASSLVAGLAGEQYF.

This clone has more than one count but fewer than ten. CDR3 bases: TGTGCCTGGAGTGTACCCCAGGGTCGCGAGCAGTACTTC. Protein product: CAWSVPQGREQYF. The chain combines TRBV30 with TRBJ2-7, with D tentatively TRBD1 (5 bases). CDR3 length equals 13 residues. CDR1 and CDR2 from the germline V gene are GTSNPN and SVGIG (reference sequence). V lost 0 bases and J lost 6, with 12 bases in between.

The rearrangement links TRBV7-9 to TRBJ2-5, with D possibly being TRBD2 (7 bases). This CDR3 has 14 amino acids. The ends were cut back, 8 bases at V and 5 bases at J, with 18 bases in the middle. Per germline, CDR1 SEHNR and CDR2 FQNEAQ (reference sequence). Here the CDR3 DNA reads TGTGCCAGCCGCCCCCTAGGGGGGGGCGAGACCCAGTACTTC. It translates to CASRPLGGGETQYF.

The chain couples TRBV25-1 to TRBJ2-3, with D maybe TRBD1 (6 bases). The CDR3 consists of 15 residues. CDR1 is MGHDK and CDR2 is SYGVNS in the germline V gene. V lost 6 bases and J 4 bases, leaving 17 bases between the germline ends. CDR3 DNA: TGTGCCAGCAGCCCATTAGGGGGTTCGGCAGATACGCAGTATTTT. It specifies CASSPLGGSADTQYF.

The genes are TRBV29-1 and TRBJ1-5; D perhaps matches TRBD1 (6 bases). Germline V lookup: CDR1 SQVTM, CDR2 ANQGSEA. Deletions cut 6 bases from V and 4 bases from J, with 13 bases between. The CDR3 consists of 13 residues. CDR3 amino acids: CSVAGQPNQPQHF. The CDR3 bases are TGCAGCGTCGCTGGACAGCCTAATCAGCCCCAGCATTTT.

V and J are TRBV5-4 and TRBJ2-3; TRBD2 might be the D (5 bases). Trimming removed 5 bases from V and 6 bases from J, with 10 bases in between. The CDR3 is made up of 12 amino acids. Germline V gives CDR1 SGHNT, CDR2 YYREEE (reference sequence). In DNA form, the CDR3 reads TGTGCCAGCAGTTATACTAGTGATACGCAGTATTTT. It translates to CASSYTSDTQYF.

This clone was counted between two and nine times. The chain carries TRBV2 and TRBJ2-2; a possible D gene is TRBD2 (6 bases). CDR1 is SNHLY, CDR2 FYNNEI, per germline. V lost 7 bases, J lost 6 bases, and 12 bases lay in between. The CDR3 is 13 residues long. CDR3 bases: TGTGCCAGCACCCGAGGGGAGGCCGGGGAGCTGTTTTTT. Translated: CASTRGEAGELFF.

This clone was observed a few times. This CDR3 reads CASSLSKLASYNEQFF. The CDR3 DNA sequence: TGTGCCAGCAGCCTTTCTAAACTAGCGTCCTACAATGAGCAGTTCTTC. This chain uses TRBV4-2 with TRBJ2-1; 7 bases are shared with TRBD2. The length of the CDR3 is 16 residues. Looked up from germline, CDR1 is LGHNA and CDR2 is YNFKEQ. V was pared by 4 bases and J by 1 base, with 7 bases of the junction left unmatched.

The chain combines TRBV27 with TRBJ1-2, with D uncertain. Germline CDR1 and CDR2: MNHEY and SMNVEV (reference sequence). Trimming cost V 4 bases and J 14 bases, with 14 bases left between them. This CDR3 comprises 11 residues. CDR3 loop: CASSSPGRRTF. Written as DNA, the CDR3 is TGTGCCAGCAGTTCCCCGGGCAGAAGGACCTTC.

This clone was seen at least ten times. V gene TRBV19 combines with J gene TRBJ2-1; 9 positions match TRBD2. Germline V gene sequence: CDR1 LNHDA, CDR2 SQIVND (reference sequence). CDR3 length equals 16 residues. V gave up 5 bases and J gave up 2 bases; unmatched junction bases: 7. CDR3 sequence reads: CASSSRLAATYNEQFF. The CDR3 coding sequence is TGTGCCAGTAGTTCACGACTAGCGGCGACCTACAATGAGCAGTTCTTC.

V is TRBV18 and J is TRBJ1-6; TRBD1 aligns across 7 bases. The CDR3 totals 18 residues. V was clipped by 5 bases and J by 3 bases; unmatched bases: 13. Germline V gene lookup returns CDR1 KGHSH and CDR2 LQKENI. The CDR3 protein is CASSTGYGTEFYNSPLHF. The CDR3 DNA reads as TGTGCCAGCTCAACCGGATACGGGACAGAATTCTATAATTCACCCCTCCACTTT.